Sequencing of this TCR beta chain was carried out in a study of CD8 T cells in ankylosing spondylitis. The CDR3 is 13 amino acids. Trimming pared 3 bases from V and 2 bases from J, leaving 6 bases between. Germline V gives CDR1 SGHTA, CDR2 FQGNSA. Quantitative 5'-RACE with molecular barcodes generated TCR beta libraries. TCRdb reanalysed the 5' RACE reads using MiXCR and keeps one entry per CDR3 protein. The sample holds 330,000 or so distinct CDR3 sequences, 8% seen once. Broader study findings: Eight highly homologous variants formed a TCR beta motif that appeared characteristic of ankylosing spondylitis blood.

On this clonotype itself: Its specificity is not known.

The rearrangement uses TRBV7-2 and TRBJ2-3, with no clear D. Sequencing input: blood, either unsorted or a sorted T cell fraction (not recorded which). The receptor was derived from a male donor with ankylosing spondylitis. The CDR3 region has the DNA TGTGCCAGCAGCTTTCCCTACACAGATACGCAGTATTTT. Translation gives CASSFPYTDTQYF.